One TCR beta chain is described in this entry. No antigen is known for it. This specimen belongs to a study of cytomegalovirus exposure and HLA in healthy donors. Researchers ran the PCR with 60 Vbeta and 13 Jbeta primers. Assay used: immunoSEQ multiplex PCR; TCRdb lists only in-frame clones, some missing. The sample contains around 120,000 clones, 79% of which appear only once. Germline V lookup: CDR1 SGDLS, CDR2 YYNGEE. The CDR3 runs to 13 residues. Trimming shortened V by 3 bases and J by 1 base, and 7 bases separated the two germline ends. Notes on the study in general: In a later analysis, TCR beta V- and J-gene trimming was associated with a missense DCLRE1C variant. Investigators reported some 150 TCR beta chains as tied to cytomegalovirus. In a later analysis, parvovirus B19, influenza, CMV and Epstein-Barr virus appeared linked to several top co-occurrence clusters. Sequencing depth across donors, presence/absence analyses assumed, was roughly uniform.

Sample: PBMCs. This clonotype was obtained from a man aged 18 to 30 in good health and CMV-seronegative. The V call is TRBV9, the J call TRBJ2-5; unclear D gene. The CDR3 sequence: CASSAASQETQYF. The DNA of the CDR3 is TGTGCCAGCAGCGCAGCGAGCCAAGAGACCCAGTACTTC. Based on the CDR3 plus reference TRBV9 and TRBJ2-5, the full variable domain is DSGVTQTPKHLITATGQRVTLRCSPRSGDLSVYWYQQSLDQGLQFLIQYYNGEERAKGNILERFSAQQFPDLHSELNLSSLELGDSALYFCASSAASQETQYFGPGTRLLVL.